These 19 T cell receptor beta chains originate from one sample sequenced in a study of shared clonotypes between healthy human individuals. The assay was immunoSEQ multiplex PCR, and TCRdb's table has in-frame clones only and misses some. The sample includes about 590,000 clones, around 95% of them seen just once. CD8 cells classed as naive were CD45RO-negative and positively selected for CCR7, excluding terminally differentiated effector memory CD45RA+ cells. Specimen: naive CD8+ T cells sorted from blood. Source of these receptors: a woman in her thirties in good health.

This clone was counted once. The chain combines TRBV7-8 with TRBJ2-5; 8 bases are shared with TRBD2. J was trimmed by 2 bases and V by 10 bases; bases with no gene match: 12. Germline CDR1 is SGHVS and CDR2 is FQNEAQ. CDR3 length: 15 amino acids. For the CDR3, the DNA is TGTGCCACCTCCAGGGCTAGCGGGCCGCAAGAGACCCAGTACTTC. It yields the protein CATSRASGPQETQYF.

CDR3 bases: TGTGCCAGCAGTGTAGCGGTGGCCTACGAGCAGTACTTC. Amino acid sequence: CASSVAVAYEQYF. J is TRBJ2-7 and V is TRBV6-1; D perhaps matches TRBD2 (6 bases). The CDR3 length is 13 residues. Germline V gene sequence: CDR1 MNHNS, CDR2 SASEGT. V lost 4 bases to trimming and J lost 2 bases, with 9 bases between them.

The CDR3 DNA reads TGTGCCAGTACCCCCCATGGCCGATCGGGACAGCCCCAGCATTTT. This gives the protein CASTPHGRSGQPQHF. The chain is built from TRBV19 and TRBJ1-5, with D unclear. The ends were cut back, 7 bases at V and 7 bases at J, with 20 bases in the middle. In germline, CDR1 is LNHDA, CDR2 SQIVND (reference sequence). This CDR3 is 15 amino acids long.

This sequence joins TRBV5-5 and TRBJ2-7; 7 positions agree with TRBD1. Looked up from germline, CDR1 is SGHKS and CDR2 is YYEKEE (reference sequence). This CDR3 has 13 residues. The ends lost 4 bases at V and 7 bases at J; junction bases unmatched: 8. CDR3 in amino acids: CASSNRDSREQYF. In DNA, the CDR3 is TGTGCCAGCAGCAATCGGGACAGTCGGGAGCAGTACTTC.

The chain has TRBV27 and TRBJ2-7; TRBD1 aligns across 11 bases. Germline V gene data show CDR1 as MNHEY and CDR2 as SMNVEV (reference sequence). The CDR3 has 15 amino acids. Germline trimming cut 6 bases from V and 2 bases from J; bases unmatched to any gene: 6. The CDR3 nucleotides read TGTGCCAGCAGCCTCGGGACAGGGGGTGCCTACGAGCAGTACTTC. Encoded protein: CASSLGTGGAYEQYF.

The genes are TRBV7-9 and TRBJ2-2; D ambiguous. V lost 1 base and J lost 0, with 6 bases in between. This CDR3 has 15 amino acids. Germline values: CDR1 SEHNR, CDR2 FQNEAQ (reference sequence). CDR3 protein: CASSLGGTNTGELFF. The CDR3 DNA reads TGTGCCAGCAGCTTAGGCGGCACGAACACCGGGGAGCTGTTTTTT.

Here the CDR3 DNA reads TGTGCCAGCAGTGCCGGGACGCCATTCAAAAACATTCAGTACTTC. It encodes CASSAGTPFKNIQYF. This chain uses TRBV2 with TRBJ2-4, with D perhaps assigned TRBD1 or TRBD2 (5 bases each). V lost 4 bases and J 3 bases, leaving 13 bases between the germline ends. CDR1 SNHLY and CDR2 FYNNEI come from the germline V gene. There are 15 residues in the CDR3.

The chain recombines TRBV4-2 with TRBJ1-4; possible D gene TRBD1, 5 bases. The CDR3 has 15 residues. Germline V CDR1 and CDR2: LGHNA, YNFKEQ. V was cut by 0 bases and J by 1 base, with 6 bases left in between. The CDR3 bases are TGTGCCAGCAGCCAAGAGGGGGGAACTAATGAAAAACTGTTTTTT. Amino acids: CASSQEGGTNEKLFF.

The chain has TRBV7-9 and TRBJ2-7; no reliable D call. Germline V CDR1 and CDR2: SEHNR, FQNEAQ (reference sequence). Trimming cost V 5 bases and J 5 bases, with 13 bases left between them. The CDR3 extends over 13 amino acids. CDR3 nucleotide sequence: TGTGCCAGCAGCACCCAAGGTGGGGACGAGCAGTACTTC. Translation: CASSTQGGDEQYF.

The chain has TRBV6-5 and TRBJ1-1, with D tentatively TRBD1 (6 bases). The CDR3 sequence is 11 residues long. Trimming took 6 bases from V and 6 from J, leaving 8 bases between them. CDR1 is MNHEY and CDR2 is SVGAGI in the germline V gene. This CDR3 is CASRRGAEAFF. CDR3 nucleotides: TGTGCCAGCAGGAGGGGGGCTGAAGCTTTCTTT.

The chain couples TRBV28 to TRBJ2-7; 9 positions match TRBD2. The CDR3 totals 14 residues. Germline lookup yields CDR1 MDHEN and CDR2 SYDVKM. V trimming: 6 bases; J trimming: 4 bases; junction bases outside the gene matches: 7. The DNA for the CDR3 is TGTGCCAGCAGGCCGGGACTAGCTAGATACGAGCAGTACTTC. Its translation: CASRPGLARYEQYF. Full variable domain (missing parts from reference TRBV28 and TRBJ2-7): DVKVTQSSRYLVKRTGEKVFLECVQDMDHENMFWYRQDPGLGLRLIYFSYDVKMKEKGDIPEGYSVSREKKERFSLILESASTNQTSMYLCASRPGLARYEQYFGPGTRLTVT.

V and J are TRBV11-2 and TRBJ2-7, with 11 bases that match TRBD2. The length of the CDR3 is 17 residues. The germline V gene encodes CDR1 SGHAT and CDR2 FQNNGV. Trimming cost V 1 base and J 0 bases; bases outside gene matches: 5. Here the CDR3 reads CASSLVPSGRHSYEQYF. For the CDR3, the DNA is TGTGCCAGCAGCTTAGTTCCTAGCGGGAGGCACTCCTACGAGCAGTACTTC.

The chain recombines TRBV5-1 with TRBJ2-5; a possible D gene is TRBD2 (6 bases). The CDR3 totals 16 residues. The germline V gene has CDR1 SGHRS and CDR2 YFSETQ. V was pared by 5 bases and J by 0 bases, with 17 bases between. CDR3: CASRIPSVGDQETQYF. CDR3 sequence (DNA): TGCGCCAGCAGAATCCCTAGCGTTGGGGACCAAGAGACCCAGTACTTC.

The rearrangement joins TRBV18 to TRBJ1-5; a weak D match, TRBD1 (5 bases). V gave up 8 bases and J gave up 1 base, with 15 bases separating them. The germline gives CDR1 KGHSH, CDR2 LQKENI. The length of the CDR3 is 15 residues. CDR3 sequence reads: CASPIVWDSNQPQHF. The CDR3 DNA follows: TGTGCCAGCCCTATCGTGTGGGACAGCAATCAGCCCCAGCATTTT.

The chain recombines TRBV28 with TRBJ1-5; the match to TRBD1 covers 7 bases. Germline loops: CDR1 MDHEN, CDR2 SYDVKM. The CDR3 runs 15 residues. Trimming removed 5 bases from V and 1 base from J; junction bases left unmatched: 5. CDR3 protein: CASSRWGQSNQPQHF. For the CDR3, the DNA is TGTGCCAGCAGTCGTTGGGGACAGAGCAATCAGCCCCAGCATTTT.

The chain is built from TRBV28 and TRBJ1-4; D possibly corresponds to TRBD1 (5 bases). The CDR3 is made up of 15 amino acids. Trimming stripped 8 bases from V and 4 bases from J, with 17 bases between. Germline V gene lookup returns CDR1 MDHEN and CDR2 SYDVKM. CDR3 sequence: CASLLTGTINEKLFF. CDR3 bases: TGTGCCAGCCTCCTTACCGGGACCATTAATGAAAAACTGTTTTTT.

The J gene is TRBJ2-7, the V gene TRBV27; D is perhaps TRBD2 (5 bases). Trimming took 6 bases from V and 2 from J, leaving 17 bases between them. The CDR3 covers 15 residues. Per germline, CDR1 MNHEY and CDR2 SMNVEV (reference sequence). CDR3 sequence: CASSPYGGSTYEQYF. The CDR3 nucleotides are TGTGCCAGCAGCCCATACGGCGGGTCGACCTACGAGCAGTACTTC.

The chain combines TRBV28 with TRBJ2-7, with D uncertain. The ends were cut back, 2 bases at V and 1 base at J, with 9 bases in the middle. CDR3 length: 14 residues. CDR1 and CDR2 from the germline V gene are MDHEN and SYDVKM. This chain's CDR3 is CASSLGWRSYEQYF. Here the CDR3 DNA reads TGTGCCAGCAGTTTAGGGTGGCGTTCCTACGAGCAGTACTTC.

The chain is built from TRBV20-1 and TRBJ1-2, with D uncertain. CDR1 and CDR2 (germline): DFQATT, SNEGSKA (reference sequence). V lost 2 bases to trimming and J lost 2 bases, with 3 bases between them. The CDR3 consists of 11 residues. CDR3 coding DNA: TGCAGTGCTAGACAGAACTATGGCTACACCTTC. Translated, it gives CSARQNYGYTF.